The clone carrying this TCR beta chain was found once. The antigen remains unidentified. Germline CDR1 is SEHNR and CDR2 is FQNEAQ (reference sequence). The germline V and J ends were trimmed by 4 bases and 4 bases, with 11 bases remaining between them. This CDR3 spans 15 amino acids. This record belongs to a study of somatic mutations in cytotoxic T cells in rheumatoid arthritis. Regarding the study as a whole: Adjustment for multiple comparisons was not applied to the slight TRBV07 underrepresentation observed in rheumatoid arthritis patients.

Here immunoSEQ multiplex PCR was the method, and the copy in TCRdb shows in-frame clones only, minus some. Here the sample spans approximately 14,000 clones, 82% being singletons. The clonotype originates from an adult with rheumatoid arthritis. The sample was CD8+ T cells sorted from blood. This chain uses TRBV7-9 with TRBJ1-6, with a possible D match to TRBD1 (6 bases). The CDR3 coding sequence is TGTGCCAGCAGCTCGGGGGGCAGGTATAATTCACCCCTCCACTTT. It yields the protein CASSSGGRYNSPLHF.